This is a list of T cell receptor beta chains from one sample in a study of cytomegalovirus exposure and HLA in healthy donors. Clones were sequenced by immunoSEQ multiplex PCR, and TCRdb holds only the in-frame ones, with some missing. The table records 100,000 to 150,000 clones, approximately 79% of them present only once. Specimen: PBMCs. These receptors came from a man aged 25-45 years in good health and CMV-seronegative. The CDR3 runs from the conserved cysteine through the conserved F or W. D genes are given only for firm matches. Clone size, where shown, is once, few, many, or a class for clones that have expanded.

j_gene | v_gene | abundance | d_gene | CDR3aa | CDR3nt
TRBJ2-7 | TRBV4-1 | few | TRBD1 | CASSQEYPGTAISSYEQYF | TGCGCCAGCAGCCAAGAATATCCCGGGACAGCCATCAGCTCCTACGAGCAGTACTTC
TRBJ1-2 | TRBV28 | - | TRBD1 | CASNAPGQSYGYTF | TGTGCCAGCAACGCCCCGGGACAGTCCTATGGCTACACCTTC
TRBJ1-5 | TRBV4-1 | - | - | CASSQPYSNQPQHF | TGCGCCAGCAGCCAACCTTATAGCAATCAGCCCCAGCATTTT
TRBJ1-1 | TRBV7-9 | - | TRBD1 | CASSTGGTEAFF | TGTGCCAGCAGCACAGGGGGCACTGAAGCTTTCTTT
TRBJ1-1 | TRBV10-2 | - | - | CASSEGGENTEAFF | TGCGCCAGCAGTGAGGGGGGCGAGAACACTGAAGCTTTCTTT
TRBJ2-1 | TRBV7-9 | - | TRBD2 | CSSSLAGMSGLLYNEQFF | TGTTCCAGCAGCTTAGCTGGCATGTCGGGACTACTGTACAATGAGCAGTTCTTC
TRBJ1-4 | TRBV5-1 | - | TRBD1 | CASSPTGRDEKLFF | TGCGCCAGCAGCCCGACAGGGCGGGATGAAAAACTGTTTTTT
TRBJ1-1 | TRBV28 | - | TRBD1 | CASSLVGTGVSRATEAFF | TGTGCCAGCAGTTTAGTAGGGACAGGGGTTTCAAGGGCCACTGAAGCTTTCTTT
TRBJ2-7 | TRBV6-1 | - | TRBD1 | CASLTGTNSYEQYF | TGTGCCAGCCTGACAGGGACGAACTCCTACGAGCAGTACTTC
TRBJ2-7 | TRBV5-1 | - | TRBD2 | CASSFGTSGVYEQYF | TGCGCCAGCAGCTTTGGGACTAGCGGGGTTTACGAGCAGTACTTC
TRBJ1-6 | TRBV11-2 | - | TRBD1 | CASSLEGQHNSPLHF | TGTGCCAGCAGCTTAGAGGGACAGCATAATTCACCCCTCCACTTT
TRBJ2-7 | TRBV19 | - | TRBD1 | CASSTDRGNYEQYF | TGTGCCAGTAGTACGGACAGGGGGAACTACGAGCAGTACTTC
TRBJ2-7 | TRBV9 | - | - | CASSVTGRSYEQYF | TGTGCCAGCAGCGTGACAGGCAGGTCCTACGAGCAGTACTTC
TRBJ1-1 | TRBV28 | few | - | CASRRLEGRGPF | TGTGCCAGCAGAAGACTCGAGGGGAGGGGTCCCTTT
TRBJ2-5 | TRBV11-2 | - | TRBD2 | CASSALGGRQETQYF | TGTGCCAGCAGCGCCCTTGGCGGGAGGCAAGAGACCCAGTACTTC
TRBJ1-3 | TRBV6-5 | - | - | CASRSPGNTIYF | TGTGCCAGCAGGTCCCCGGGAAACACCATATATTTT
TRBJ2-1 | TRBV2 | - | TRBD2 | CASTTSGGLYNEQFF | TGTGCCAGTACGACTAGCGGGGGCCTGTACAATGAGCAGTTCTTC
TRBJ2-7 | TRBV13 | - | - | CASSLPGGSYEQYF | TGTGCCAGCAGCTTGCCCGGGGGCTCCTACGAGCAGTACTTC
TRBJ2-5 | TRBV18 | - | - | CASSPLRDGETQYF | TGTGCCAGCTCACCACTCCGAGACGGGGAGACCCAGTACTTC
TRBJ1-3 | TRBV7-6 | - | TRBD1 | CASSSLGQGAGNTIYF | TGTGCCAGCAGCTCCCTTGGACAGGGCGCTGGAAACACCATATATTTT
TRBJ1-3 | TRBV30 | few | TRBD1 | CAWRPDRANTIYF | TGTGCCTGGAGGCCGGACAGGGCGAACACCATATATTTT
TRBJ1-3 | TRBV6-6 | - | - | CASSYSSPGSGNTIYF | TGTGCCAGCAGTTACAGTTCACCGGGAAGTGGAAACACCATATATTTT
TRBJ1-2 | TRBV4-3 | few | - | CASSQETGGTLGGYGYTF | TGCGCCAGCAGCCAAGAAACGGGCGGGACTCTCGGGGGGTATGGCTACACCTTC
TRBJ1-4 | TRBV18 | - | - | CASSPPGGDEKLFF | TGTGCCAGCTCACCACCGGGGGGGGATGAAAAACTGTTTTTT
TRBJ2-7 | TRBV9 | few | TRBD1 | CASSPEGQASYEQYF | TGTGCCAGCAGCCCCGAGGGACAGGCCTCCTACGAGCAGTACTTC
TRBJ2-1 | TRBV11-3 | - | - | CASSLGASLGDEQFF | TGTGCCAGCAGCTTAGGTGCCTCTTTAGGGGATGAGCAGTTCTTC
TRBJ1-5 | TRBV2 | - | TRBD1 | CASSWTGGNQPQHF | TGTGCCAGCAGTTGGACAGGGGGCAATCAGCCCCAGCATTTT
TRBJ1-1 | TRBV6-1 | - | - | CASSEFTGRTEAFF | TGTGCCAGCAGTGAATTCACCGGGAGAACTGAAGCTTTCTTT
TRBJ1-1 | TRBV19 | - | - | CASSNGRGLGTEAFF | TGTGCCAGTAGCAATGGGCGGGGCCTCGGCACTGAAGCTTTCTTT
TRBJ1-2 | TRBV7-6 | - | TRBD1 | CASSQGQGGTYGYTF | TGTGCCAGCAGCCAGGGACAGGGGGGAACCTATGGCTACACCTTC
TRBJ2-2 | TRBV7-6 | once | TRBD2 | CASSNSGGANTGELFF | TGTGCCAGCAGCAATAGCGGGGGTGCGAACACCGGGGAGCTGTTTTTT
TRBJ1-2 | TRBV28 | few | - | CASAVGVNYGYTF | TGTGCCAGCGCCGTCGGGGTTAACTATGGCTACACCTTC
TRBJ2-7 | TRBV9 | - | TRBD1 | CASSDSGQGAYEQYF | TGTGCCAGCAGCGATTCCGGACAGGGGGCCTACGAGCAGTACTTC
TRBJ1-1 | TRBV6-5 | - | - | CASSYLKRDGEAFF | TGTGCCAGCAGTTACCTAAAGCGGGACGGTGAAGCTTTCTTT
TRBJ2-7 | TRBV7-3 | - | - | CASSWWGRSDEQYF | TGTGCCAGCAGCTGGTGGGGCCGCTCCGACGAGCAGTACTTC
TRBJ1-6 | TRBV12-5 | - | - | CASGWVRGCPYNSPLHF | TGTGCTAGTGGATGGGTTCGGGGGTGTCCCTATAATTCACCCCTCCACTTT
TRBJ2-5 | TRBV6-1 | - | - | CASTEGQQETQYF | TGTGCCAGCACTGAAGGACAGCAAGAGACCCAGTACTTC
TRBJ1-5 | TRBV18 | - | - | CASSPQQGSNQPQHF | TGTGCCAGCTCACCACAACAGGGTAGCAATCAGCCCCAGCATTTT
TRBJ1-6 | TRBV28 | - | - | CASSSHRVTADNSPLHF | TGTGCCAGCAGTTCTCACAGGGTCACCGCGGATAATTCACCCCTCCACTTT
TRBJ2-7 | TRBV4-3 | few | - | CASSLVPGDSYEQYF | TGCGCCAGCAGCCTCGTACCGGGGGACTCCTACGAGCAGTACTTC
TRBJ2-7 | TRBV5-6 | few | - | CASSAGPYEQYF | TGTGCCAGCAGCGCGGGCCCCTACGAGCAGTACTTC
TRBJ2-3 | TRBV28 | few | TRBD2 | CASSSWDLRGGPDTQYF | TGTGCCAGCAGTTCCTGGGATTTGCGGGGGGGCCCAGATACGCAGTATTTT
TRBJ1-6 | TRBV6-1 | - | TRBD1 | CASRRGGSNSPLHF | TGTGCCAGCAGACGAGGGGGCTCGAATTCACCCCTCCACTTT
TRBJ1-3 | TRBV7-2 | once | - | CASSLGRGFGNTIYF | TGTGCCAGCAGCTTAGGCAGGGGCTTTGGAAACACCATATATTTT
TRBJ2-5 | TRBV7-9 | - | TRBD1 | CASSPWDRQETQYF | TGTGCCAGCAGCCCATGGGACAGGCAAGAGACCCAGTACTTC
TRBJ1-5 | TRBV2 | - | TRBD1 | CASSPQGAIQPQHF | TGTGCCAGCAGTCCTCAGGGGGCCATTCAGCCCCAGCATTTT
TRBJ2-3 | TRBV7-3 | - | TRBD1 | CASSSWTGPDTQYF | TGTGCCAGCAGCTCCTGGACAGGGCCAGATACGCAGTATTTT
TRBJ1-2 | TRBV11-2 | - | - | CASSLGGEGYTF | TGTGCCAGCAGCTTAGGGGGAGAGGGCTACACCTTC
TRBJ2-7 | TRBV29-1 | - | TRBD2 | CSALGAGGYEQYF | TGCAGCGCTCTCGGAGCGGGGGGCTACGAGCAGTACTTC
TRBJ2-7 | TRBV27 | - | TRBD2 | CASSIYIAGVSYEQYF | TGTGCCAGCAGTATCTATATAGCGGGGGTTTCCTACGAGCAGTACTTC
TRBJ2-1 | TRBV5-1 | - | TRBD2 | CASSFRSSGDSSYNEQFF | TGCGCCAGCAGCTTTAGGAGTAGCGGGGATAGCTCCTACAATGAGCAGTTCTTC
TRBJ1-3 | TRBV7-2 | few | - | CASRQAPGNTIYF | TGTGCCAGCAGGCAGGCCCCTGGAAACACCATATATTTT
TRBJ2-3 | TRBV7-2 | - | TRBD2 | CASRLRGRGGTDTQYF | TGTGCCAGCAGGCTTAGGGGTCGGGGGGGCACAGATACGCAGTATTTT
TRBJ2-2 | TRBV7-2 | - | TRBD2 | CASSPWGGVPGAGELFF | TGTGCCAGCAGCCCCTGGGGGGGGGTGCCAGGCGCCGGGGAGCTGTTTTTT